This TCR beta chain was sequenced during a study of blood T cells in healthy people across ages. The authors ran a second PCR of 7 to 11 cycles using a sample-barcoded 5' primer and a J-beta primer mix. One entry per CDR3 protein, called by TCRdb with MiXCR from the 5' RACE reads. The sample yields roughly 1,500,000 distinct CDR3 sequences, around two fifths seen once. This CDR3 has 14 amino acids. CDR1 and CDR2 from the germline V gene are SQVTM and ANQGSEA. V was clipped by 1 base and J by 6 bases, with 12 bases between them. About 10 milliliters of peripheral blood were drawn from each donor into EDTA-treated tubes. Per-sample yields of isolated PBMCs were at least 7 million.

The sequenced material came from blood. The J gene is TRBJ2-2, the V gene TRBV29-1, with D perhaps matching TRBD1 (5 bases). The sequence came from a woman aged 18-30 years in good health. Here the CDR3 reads CSVEGGTGAGELFF. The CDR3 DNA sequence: TGCAGCGTTGAAGGGGGCACTGGGGCCGGGGAGCTGTTTTTT.